This TCR beta chain was found in a study of tumor-infiltrating lymphocytes in localized non-small cell lung cancer. The wider study: Several tumor histologies, both smoking statuses, and some post-neoadjuvant chemotherapy samples were included.

To note about this clone: What it binds is not known.

The method was immunoSEQ multiplex PCR; TCRdb's version includes in-frame clones alone and lacks a portion of them. Of about 7,200 clones in the sample, 55% to 75% are singletons; the top ten hold 10% to 15%. Per the germline V gene, CDR1 is SGHRS and CDR2 is YFSETQ. The CDR3 loop spans 14 amino acids. V dropped 1 base and J dropped 1 base, with 5 bases sitting between them. General study results and limits: Available tissue quantity limited TCR sequencing to a patient subset.

The sequencing input was uninvolved lung tissue not adjacent to the tumor. The sequence was obtained from a human donor with non-small cell lung cancer. The chain links TRBV5-1 to TRBJ2-2; D gene unclear. The CDR3 is CASSLTRNTGELFF. The CDR3, as DNA: TGCGCCAGCAGCTTGACCAGGAACACCGGGGAGCTGTTTTTT.